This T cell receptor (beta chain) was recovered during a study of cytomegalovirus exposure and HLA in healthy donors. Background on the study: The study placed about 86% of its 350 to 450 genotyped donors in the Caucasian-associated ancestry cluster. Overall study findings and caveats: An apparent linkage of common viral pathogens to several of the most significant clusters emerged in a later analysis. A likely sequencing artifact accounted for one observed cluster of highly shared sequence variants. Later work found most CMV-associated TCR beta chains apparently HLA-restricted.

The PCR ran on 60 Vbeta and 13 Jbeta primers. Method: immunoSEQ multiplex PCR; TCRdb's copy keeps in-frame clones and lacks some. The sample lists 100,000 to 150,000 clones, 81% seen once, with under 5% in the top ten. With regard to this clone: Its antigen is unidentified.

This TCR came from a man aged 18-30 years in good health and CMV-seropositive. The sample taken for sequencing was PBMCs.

The CDR3 DNA reads as TGTGCCACCAGCAGAGTGGGGGGGGGAGATACGCAGTATTTT. It yields the protein CATSRVGGGDTQYF. V gene TRBV15 combines with J gene TRBJ2-3, with 7 bases lining up with TRBD2. V was pared by 1 base and J by 5 bases, with 3 bases of the junction left unmatched. CDR3 size: 14 residues. Germline-derived CDR1 and CDR2 are LNHNV and YYDKDF (reference sequence).